This T cell receptor beta chain was identified in a study of shared clonotypes between healthy human individuals. Produced via immunoSEQ multiplex PCR; TCRdb's table is partial and in-frame only. Counted here are approximately 2.4 million clones, more than 90% occurring once; the ten biggest clones make up 0.13%. The TCR was taken from a man aged 18 to 30 in good health. Sequenced sample: naive CD4+ T cells sorted from blood. Indicated subset: CD45RA+ positively selected.

The CDR3 region has the DNA TGTGCCAGCAGAGAACAGGGGGCGGACTATGGCTACACCTTC. Its protein product is CASREQGADYGYTF. The genes are TRBV28 and TRBJ1-2; the match to TRBD1 covers 9 bases. J gave up 3 bases and V 6 bases, and 5 bases lay outside the gene matches. CDR3 size: 14 residues. In germline, CDR1 is MDHEN, CDR2 SYDVKM.